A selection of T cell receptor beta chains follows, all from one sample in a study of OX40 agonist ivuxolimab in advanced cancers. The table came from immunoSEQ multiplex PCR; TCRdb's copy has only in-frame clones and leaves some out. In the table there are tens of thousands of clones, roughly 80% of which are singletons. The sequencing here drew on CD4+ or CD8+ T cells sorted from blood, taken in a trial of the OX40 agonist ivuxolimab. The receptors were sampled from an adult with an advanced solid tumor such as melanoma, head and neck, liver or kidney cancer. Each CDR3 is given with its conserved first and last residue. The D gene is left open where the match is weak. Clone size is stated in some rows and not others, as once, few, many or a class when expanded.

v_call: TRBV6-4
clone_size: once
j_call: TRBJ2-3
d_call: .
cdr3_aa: CASRGNFYTDTQYF
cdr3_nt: TGTGCCAGCAGGGGGAACTTTTACACAGATACGCAGTATTTT

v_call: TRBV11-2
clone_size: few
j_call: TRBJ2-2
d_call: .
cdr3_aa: CASIQGNTGELFF
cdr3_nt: TGTGCCAGCATTCAGGGAAACACCGGGGAGCTGTTTTTT

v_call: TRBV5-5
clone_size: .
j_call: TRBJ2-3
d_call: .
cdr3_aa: CASSSRPGRSTDTQYF
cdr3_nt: TGTGCCAGCAGCTCGAGACCCGGACGGAGCACAGATACGCAGTATTTT

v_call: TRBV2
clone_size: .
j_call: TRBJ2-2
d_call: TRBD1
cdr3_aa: CASRGQQSTGELFF
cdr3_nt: TGTGCCAGCAGGGGACAGCAATCCACCGGGGAGCTGTTTTTT

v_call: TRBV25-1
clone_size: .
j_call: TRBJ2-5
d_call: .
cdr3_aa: CASSELGARGQETQYF
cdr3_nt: TGTGCCAGCAGTGAATTGGGGGCGCGGGGCCAAGAGACCCAGTACTTC

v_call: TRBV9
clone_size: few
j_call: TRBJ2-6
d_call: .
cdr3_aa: CASSVTPSWTGANVLTF
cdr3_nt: TGTGCCAGCAGCGTAACTCCTTCCTGGACTGGGGCCAACGTCCTGACTTTC

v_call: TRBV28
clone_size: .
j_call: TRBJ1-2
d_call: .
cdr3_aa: CATEGQAGYTF
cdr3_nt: TGTGCCACCGAGGGGCAGGCTGGCTACACCTTC

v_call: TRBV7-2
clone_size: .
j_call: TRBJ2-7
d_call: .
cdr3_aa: CASATEGLIYEQYF
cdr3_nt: TGTGCCAGCGCGACAGAGGGCCTGATCTACGAGCAGTACTTC

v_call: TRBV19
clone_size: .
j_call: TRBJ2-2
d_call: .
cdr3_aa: CASSIGGMDTGELFF
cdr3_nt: TGTGCCAGTAGTATAGGGGGCATGGACACCGGGGAGCTGTTTTTT

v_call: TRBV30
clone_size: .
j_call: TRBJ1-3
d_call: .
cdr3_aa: CAWRLFSPGNTIYF
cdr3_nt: TGTGCCTGGAGACTCTTCTCCCCTGGAAACACCATATATTTT

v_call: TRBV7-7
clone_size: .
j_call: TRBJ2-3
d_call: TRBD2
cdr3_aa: CASSPWDASGSDTQYF
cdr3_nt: TGTGCTAGCAGCCCTTGGGACGCTAGCGGATCAGATACGCAGTATTTT

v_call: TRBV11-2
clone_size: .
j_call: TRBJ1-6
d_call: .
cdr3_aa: CASSLPSYSGDSPLHF
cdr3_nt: TGTGCCAGCAGCTTGCCCTCGTACAGCGGAGACTCACCCCTCCACTTT

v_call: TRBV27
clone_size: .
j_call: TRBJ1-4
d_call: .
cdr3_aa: CASRPAVVVEKLFF
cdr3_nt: TGTGCCAGCAGACCCGCCGTGGTGGTTGAAAAACTGTTTTTT

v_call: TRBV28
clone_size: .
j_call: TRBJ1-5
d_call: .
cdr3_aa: CASRAHQGRSNQPQHF
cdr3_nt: TGTGCCAGCAGGGCACACCAGGGAAGGAGCAATCAGCCCCAGCATTTT

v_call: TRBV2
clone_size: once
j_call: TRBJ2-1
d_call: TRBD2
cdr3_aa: CASSESTSGGEKSSYNEQFF
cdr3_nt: TGTGCCAGCAGTGAATCCACTAGCGGGGGGGAAAAGAGCTCCTACAATGAGCAGTTCTTC

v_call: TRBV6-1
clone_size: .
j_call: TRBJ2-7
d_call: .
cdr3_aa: CASTDDYEQYF
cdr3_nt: TGTGCCAGCACCGACGACTACGAGCAGTACTTC